Following are 32 T cell receptor beta chains from one sample sequenced in a study of T cells after yellow fever vaccination. TCRdb re-called the 5' RACE reads with MiXCR, one entry per CDR3 protein. This sample carries about 260,000 distinct CDR3 sequences, roughly 3.5% of them seen once, and the ten largest clones take roughly a fifth. The specimen was PBMCs, collected 15 days after the yellow fever booster vaccination. The receptors stem from a man aged 18 to 29 who received the YFV17D yellow fever vaccine.

This clonotype occurred many times. The gene calls are TRBV7-2 and TRBJ2-3; a weak D match, TRBD2 (7 bases). Germline CDR1 and CDR2: SGHTA and FQGNSA. The germline V and J ends were trimmed by 0 bases and 3 bases, with 16 bases remaining between them. There are 17 residues in the CDR3. DNA of the CDR3: TGTGCCAGCAGCTTAGCGCCGGCGGGGGCCTCAACAGATACGCAGTATTTT. Encoded protein: CASSLAPAGASTDTQYF.

This clonotype was observed a few times. The CDR3 reads CASGITGSKQYV. CDR3 coding DNA: TGTGCCAGCGGCATAACAGGGTCCAAGCAGTACGTC. V gene TRBV6-6 combines with J gene TRBJ2-7; possible D gene TRBD1, 6 bases. This CDR3 spans 12 amino acids. V lost 8 bases to trimming and J lost 8 bases, with 16 bases between them. Germline V gene lookup returns CDR1 MNHNY and CDR2 SVGAGI (reference sequence).

This clonotype appeared a few times. The chain recombines TRBV19 with TRBJ1-1; D is ambiguous. V lost 6 bases and J 7 bases, leaving 9 bases between the germline ends. Germline V gives CDR1 LNHDA, CDR2 SQIVND (reference sequence). This CDR3 spans 11 amino acids. The CDR3 protein is CASSSGGEAFF. The CDR3, as DNA: TGTGCCAGTAGCAGCGGTGGTGAAGCTTTCTTT.

The table lists this clonotype with many counts. The CDR3 spells CASSSTGLQFF. CDR3 DNA sequence: TGCGCCAGCAGCTCGACAGGATTGCAGTTCTTC. The V and J genes are TRBV5-1 and TRBJ2-1, with D tentatively TRBD1 (6 bases). CDR1 and CDR2 (germline): SGHRS, YFSETQ. Trimming cost V 3 bases and J 12 bases, with 10 bases left between them. The CDR3 contains 11 residues.

This clonotype was counted ten times or more. V gene TRBV27 combines with J gene TRBJ2-5; 7 nucleotides match TRBD1. CDR3 length: 14 residues. V was pared by 6 bases and J by 5 bases, with 9 bases of the junction left unmatched. Germline assignment: CDR1 MNHEY and CDR2 SMNVEV (reference sequence). The CDR3 region has the DNA TGTGCCAGCAGAACCCACAGGGGTAGGGAGACCCAGTACTTC. Translation: CASRTHRGRETQYF.

This clonotype came up many times. J is TRBJ1-2 and V is TRBV7-9; D remains ambiguous. This CDR3 spans 17 amino acids. Trimming cost V 5 bases and J 0 bases, with 19 bases left between them. Germline lookup yields CDR1 SEHNR and CDR2 FQNEAQ (reference sequence). The CDR3 DNA reads as TGTGCCAGCAGCCCGACCGGCACTTCTACGACTAACTATGGCTACACCTTC. Translating it yields CASSPTGTSTTNYGYTF.

At least ten counts were recorded for this clonotype. The genes are TRBV5-1 and TRBJ1-2; D ambiguous. With 3 bases removed from V and 5 bases from J, the gap between germline ends came to 11 bases. Germline CDR1 and CDR2: SGHRS and YFSETQ. There are 13 residues in the CDR3. CDR3 nucleotides: TGCGCCAGCAGCTCCCACAGCGTGTATGGCTACACCTTC. Translation: CASSSHSVYGYTF.

This chain joins TRBV6-2 or TRBV6-3 and TRBJ1-1; D gene ambiguous. With 2 bases removed from V and 0 bases from J, the gap between germline ends came to 7 bases. Germline V gives CDR1 MNHEY, CDR2 SVGEGT. The CDR3 spans 14 residues. The CDR3 here is CASSYARMNTEAFF. The CDR3 DNA is TGTGCCAGCAGTTACGCCCGAATGAACACTGAAGCTTTCTTT.

This clonotype was recorded many times. The CDR3 nucleotides read TGCGCCAGCAGCCCGTCGGCCGGGGGGGCCACCTACAATGAGCAGTTCTTC. Encoded protein: CASSPSAGGATYNEQFF. The V gene is TRBV5-1, the J gene TRBJ2-1; TRBD2 agrees at 8 bases. In germline, CDR1 is SGHRS, CDR2 YFSETQ. The junction had 11 bases not matched to a gene; V was cut back by 4 bases and J by 2 bases. The length of the CDR3 is 17 residues.

This clonotype has ten or more counts. One end of the junction is discordant with germline, which a read error may explain. The gene calls are TRBV5-5 and TRBJ1-5; 7 positions agree with TRBD1. Germline CDR1 reads SGHKS; CDR2 reads YYEKEE (reference sequence). The CDR3 runs 15 residues. CDR3 DNA: TGTGCCAGCAGCTTGGCAGGGGGTGGGAATCAGACCCAGCATTTT. Translation gives CASSLAGGGNQTQHF.

This clonotype has a count of ten or more. The CDR3 sequence is CASRPFWGPPDTQYF. The DNA for the CDR3 is TGTGCCAGCAGACCGTTTTGGGGGCCCCCAGATACGCAGTATTTT. The V call is TRBV6-5, the J call TRBJ2-3, with D maybe TRBD1 (6 bases). Per germline, CDR1 MNHEY and CDR2 SVGAGI. CDR3 length: 15 amino acids. Trimming shortened V by 6 bases and J by 4 bases, and 17 bases separated the two germline ends.

This clonotype was detected ten times or more. The V and J genes are TRBV7-3 and TRBJ2-1, with 11 bases identical to TRBD2. There are 13 residues in the CDR3. With V trimmed by 2 bases and J by 9 bases, 0 bases remained unmatched. From germline, CDR1 is SGHTA and CDR2 FQGTGA. CDR3 sequence: CASSLGLAGEQFF. The CDR3, as DNA: TGTGCCAGCAGCTTAGGACTAGCGGGTGAGCAGTTCTTC.

This clonotype was recorded at least ten times. The genes are TRBV20-1 and TRBJ1-1; 8 positions match TRBD1. There are 21 residues in the CDR3. Germline V gene data show CDR1 as DFQATT and CDR2 as SNEGSKA (reference sequence). The V and J ends lost 2 bases and 3 bases, in that order; junction bases with no gene match: 26. CDR3 loop: CSARTKNTGTGLGRIHTEAFF. CDR3 nucleotides: TGCAGTGCTAGAACCAAAAATACCGGGACAGGTCTGGGCCGCATTCACACTGAAGCTTTCTTT.

This clonotype showed up many times. The chain has TRBV20-1 and TRBJ2-6, with D maybe TRBD1 (5 bases). The CDR3 has 16 amino acids. Germline V gene sequence: CDR1 DFQATT, CDR2 SNEGSKA (reference sequence). V was pared by 2 bases and J by 1 base, with 12 bases between. The CDR3 coding sequence is TGCAGTGCTAGAATTGCCAGGGCGTCTGGGGCCAACGTCCTGACTTTC. This gives the protein CSARIARASGANVLTF.

The V call is TRBV18, the J call TRBJ1-1; possible D gene TRBD1, 5 bases. The V end was cut by 2 bases, the J end by 1 base, with 11 bases between. The germline V gene has CDR1 KGHSH and CDR2 LQKENI. There are 15 residues in the CDR3. The CDR3 DNA follows: TGTGCCAGCTCACCAACACAGGTTCCGAACACTGAAGCTTTCTTT. Translated: CASSPTQVPNTEAFF.

This clonotype was recorded many times. The V and J genes are TRBV5-1 and TRBJ1-2, with TRBD1 identical over 7 bases. J lost 10 bases, V lost 7 bases, and 13 bases had no gene match. Germline-derived CDR1 and CDR2 are SGHRS and YFSETQ. The CDR3 spans 13 residues. For the CDR3, the DNA is TGCGCCAGCCGGCAGGGGGACGGCGAAAACTACACCTTC. It translates to CASRQGDGENYTF.

There are many counts of this clonotype. The chain carries TRBV7-9 and TRBJ2-7, with TRBD2 matching 7 bases. Losses at the gene ends were 5 bases for V and 0 bases for J; bases not matched to a gene: 7. CDR3 length: 15 amino acids. In germline, CDR1 is SEHNR, CDR2 FQNEAQ (reference sequence). The CDR3 protein is CASSPMGLLSYEQYV. DNA for the CDR3: TGTGCCAGCAGCCCAATGGGACTACTCTCCTACGAGCAGTACGTC.

This clonotype appeared many times. This chain's CDR3 is CASSGGHSNTEAFF. The CDR3 DNA follows: TGTGCCAGCAGTGGCGGACATTCGAACACTGAAGCTTTCTTT. The J gene is TRBJ1-1, the V gene TRBV7-2; tentative D call: TRBD1 (5 bases). Between the trimmed V and J ends, which lost 6 bases and 1 base, there was a span of 12 bases. Germline CDR1 reads SGHTA; CDR2 reads FQGNSA. The length of the CDR3 is 14 residues. Complete variable domain (other parts from reference TRBV7-2 and TRBJ1-1): GAGVSQSPSNKVTEKGKDVELRCDPISGHTALYWYRQSLGQGLEFLIYFQGNSAPDKSGLPSDRFSAERTGGSVSTLTIQRTQQEDSAVYLCASSGGHSNTEAFFGQGTRLTVV.

This clonotype has at least ten counts. V usage is TRBV5-6 and J usage is TRBJ1-1; a possible D gene is TRBD1 (5 bases). This CDR3 comprises 15 residues. The V end was cut by 1 base, the J end by 8 bases, with 18 bases between. The germline gives CDR1 SGHDT, CDR2 YYEEEE. CDR3 amino acids: CASSLTGQGFTEAFF. In DNA, the CDR3 is TGTGCCAGCAGCTTGACAGGTCAAGGGTTCACCGAAGCTTTCTTT.

The chain is built from TRBV30 and TRBJ2-5; unclear D gene. Germline CDR1 reads GTSNPN; CDR2 reads SVGIG (reference sequence). This CDR3 comprises 11 residues. Trimming removed 0 bases from V and 2 bases from J, with 1 base in between. CDR3 loop: CAWSVQETQYF. The CDR3 DNA reads as TGTGCCTGGAGTGTACAAGAGACCCAGTACTTC.

This clonotype was recorded at least ten times. This chain connects TRBV5-1 to TRBJ2-5, with a tentative D call TRBD2 (7 bases). The CDR3 has 16 amino acids. Germline CDR1 is SGHRS and CDR2 is YFSETQ. V shed 0 bases and J shed 1 base, with 13 bases lying between them. In nucleotides, the CDR3 is TGCGCCAGCAGCTTGGGCCTCGGGGGGCTCCAAGAGACCCAGTACTTC. As protein: CASSLGLGGLQETQYF.

This clonotype has at least ten counts. The rearrangement joins TRBV13 to TRBJ2-5; 9 nucleotides agree with TRBD2. CDR1 is PRHDT, CDR2 FYEKMQ, per germline (reference sequence). J was trimmed by 1 base and V by 0 bases; bases with no gene match: 3. This CDR3 has 16 amino acids. CDR3: CASSLGVAGVQETQYF. The CDR3 nucleotides read TGTGCCAGCAGCTTAGGCGTAGCGGGGGTCCAAGAGACCCAGTACTTC. The complete variable domain, with remaining parts taken from reference TRBV13 and TRBJ2-5, reads AAGVIQSPRHLIKEKRETATLKCYPIPRHDTVYWYQQGPGQDPQFLISFYEKMQSDKGSIPDRFSAQQFSDYHSELNMSSLELGDSALYFCASSLGVAGVQETQYFGPGTRLLVL.

In this sample, this clonotype turned up many times. V usage is TRBV9 and J usage is TRBJ2-1, with TRBD1 matching over 8 bases. J gave up 12 bases and V 0 bases, and 8 bases lay outside the gene matches. This CDR3 spans 14 amino acids. The V gene's germline CDR1 is SGDLS and CDR2 YYNGEE. For the CDR3, the DNA is TGTGCCAGCAGCGTAGTCCTTGGACAGGGAGTGCAGTTCTTC. Translated: CASSVVLGQGVQFF.

At least ten counts were recorded for this clonotype. The J gene is TRBJ1-4, the V gene TRBV12-3 or TRBV12-4; D is unresolved. The CDR3 is made up of 13 amino acids. Trimming stripped 5 bases from V and 2 bases from J, with 6 bases between. The DNA of the CDR3 is TGTGCCAGCAGTCGGGAGACTAATGAAAAACTGTTTTTT. Amino acids: CASSRETNEKLFF.

V usage is TRBV12-3 or TRBV12-4 and J usage is TRBJ1-1; possible D gene TRBD1, 6 bases. This CDR3 contains 14 residues. V dropped 7 bases and J dropped 0 bases, with 12 bases sitting between them. CDR3 loop: CASTFRGLNTEAFF. CDR3 DNA: TGTGCCAGCACCTTCAGGGGATTGAACACTGAAGCTTTCTTT.

The sample holds many counts of this clonotype. This sequence joins TRBV5-1 and TRBJ2-6; D call uncertain. Trimming shortened V by 6 bases and J by 2 bases, and 12 bases separated the two germline ends. CDR3 length equals 15 residues. The germline V gene encodes CDR1 SGHRS and CDR2 YFSETQ. In nucleotides, the CDR3 is TGCGCCAGCACCGTCGGGCAGACTGGGGCCAACGTCCTGACTTTC. Encoded protein: CASTVGQTGANVLTF.

This clonotype occurred many times. The rearrangement links TRBV9 to TRBJ2-5, with D possibly called TRBD1 or TRBD2 (5 bases each). In germline, CDR1 is SGDLS, CDR2 YYNGEE. This CDR3 spans 13 amino acids. V lost 0 bases and J lost 4, with 7 bases in between. The CDR3 DNA follows: TGTGCCAGCAGCGTAGTTGGGGGAGAGACCCAGTACTTC. Protein: CASSVVGGETQYF.

This clonotype was observed many times. This rearrangement joins TRBV7-2 to TRBJ2-5, with 11 bases that match TRBD1. The CDR3 sequence is 16 residues long. Germline values: CDR1 SGHTA, CDR2 FQGNSA. V was clipped by 1 base and J by 5 bases; unmatched bases: 6. This CDR3 is CASSLGDRGAGETQYF. CDR3 DNA: TGTGCCAGCAGCTTAGGGGACAGGGGGGCGGGGGAGACCCAGTACTTC.

Ten or more counts support this clonotype. V and J are TRBV6-6 and TRBJ2-5; 10 bases match TRBD2. This CDR3 contains 18 residues. Germline V gene data show CDR1 as MNHNY and CDR2 as SVGAGI (reference sequence). Losses at the gene ends were 5 bases for V and 5 bases for J; bases not matched to a gene: 17. For the CDR3, the DNA is TGTGCCAGCAGTCCCTGGGTAGCGGGGGGCCAACAGGTGGAGACCCAGTACTTC. This sequence encodes CASSPWVAGGQQVETQYF.

This clonotype appeared many times. The rearrangement links TRBV20-1 to TRBJ2-5, with D uncertain. Trimming removed 1 base from V and 0 bases from J, with 12 bases in between. This CDR3 contains 15 residues. Per germline, CDR1 DFQATT and CDR2 SNEGSKA (reference sequence). DNA for the CDR3: TGCAGTGCTAGAGTCAGGCCAAGGTACCAAGAGACCCAGTACTTC. This gives the protein CSARVRPRYQETQYF.

This clonotype was observed a handful of times. CDR3 DNA sequence: TGCAGCGTTGAACGACAGGGGAACACCGGGGAGCTGTTTTTT. Residues: CSVERQGNTGELFF. The chain has TRBV29-1 and TRBJ2-2; 7 bases align to TRBD1. CDR3 length: 14 residues. In germline, CDR1 is SQVTM, CDR2 ANQGSEA. Germline trimming cut 2 bases from V and 1 base from J; bases unmatched to any gene: 1.

This sequence joins TRBV19 and TRBJ2-1, with no clear D. Trimming removed 5 bases from V and 5 bases from J, with 7 bases in between. CDR1 is LNHDA and CDR2 is SQIVND in the germline V gene (reference sequence). The CDR3 consists of 12 residues. CDR3 nucleotides: TGTGCCAGTAGTGGGGATAACAATGAGCAGTTCTTC. Protein: CASSGDNNEQFF.